The 32 T cell receptor beta chains listed next were all sequenced from one sample in a study of post-analysis software for immune sequencing data. These receptors' antigens are unknown. Findings and limits, study-wide: With TRBV5-6, TRBV5-1 and TRBV20-1 included, five TRBV segments were more frequent in patients than in controls.

Each TCR beta cDNA library carried unique molecular identifiers. TCRdb re-analysed the PCR reads in MiXCR, keeping a single row per CDR3 protein. The sample holds approximately 360,000 distinct CDR3 sequences, roughly 30% seen once. The source material was blood. The receptors shown here come from a girl between 5 and 17 years old with multiple sclerosis.

This clonotype was detected only a few times. This rearrangement joins TRBV20-1 to TRBJ2-2; a weak D match, TRBD2 (6 bases). The V end lost 6 bases, the J end lost 15 bases, and 23 bases lay between the germline ends. The CDR3 spans 13 residues. Germline CDR1 is DFQATT and CDR2 is SNEGSKA (reference sequence). This chain's CDR3 is CSARDSAVLGVFF. The DNA for the CDR3 is TGCAGTGCGAGGGACTCGGCGGTACTCGGGGTGTTTTTT.

The chain joins TRBV6-2 or TRBV6-3 to TRBJ2-5, with D uncertain. The end of the DNA aligns better with TRBJ2-7, so the J call may be wrong. This CDR3 region has 16 residues. In germline, CDR1 is MNHEY, CDR2 SVGEGT. The CDR3 DNA is TGTGCCAGCAGCCCTAGGACGCGCAGAATCCTATACGAGCAGTACTTC. It encodes CASSPRTRRILYEQYF.

Note on this clonotype: Relative to the germline gene, one junction end is altered; a read error may explain this. The J gene is TRBJ1-5, the V gene TRBV14; D uncertain. CDR3 length equals 9 residues. The germline V gene has CDR1 SGHDN and CDR2 FVKESK. The CDR3 sequence: CALGQPQNF. The DNA for the CDR3 is TGTGCCCTAGGTCAGCCCCAGAATTTT.

This sequence joins TRBV29-1 and TRBJ2-5; the D gene is possibly TRBD1 (5 bases). The germline V gene has CDR1 SQVTM and CDR2 ANQGSEA. The V end lost 7 bases, the J end lost 2 bases, and 17 bases lay between the germline ends. The CDR3 runs 14 residues. In nucleotides, the CDR3 is TGCAGCGGCGCCCTAAGGGGTAGGCAAGAGACCCAGTACTTC. Translating gives CSGALRGRQETQYF.

The rearrangement uses TRBV7-9 and TRBJ1-1; no clear D gene. CDR3 length equals 15 residues. Deletions cut 6 bases from V and 3 bases from J, with 17 bases between. CDR1 and CDR2 (germline): SEHNR, FQNEAQ (reference sequence). The CDR3 coding sequence is TGTGCCAGCAGAACTTACGGGGAGGGAGACACTGAAGCTTTCTTT. This gives the protein CASRTYGEGDTEAFF.

This clonotype was seen a handful of times. The chain employs TRBV29-1 and TRBJ2-3; D perhaps matches TRBD2 (6 bases). V was shortened by 4 bases and J by 2 bases, with 10 bases between the two germline ends. The CDR3 is 13 residues long. Germline CDR1 is SQVTM and CDR2 is ANQGSEA. CDR3 bases: TGCAGCGTTGGGAGGACTAACACAGATACGCAGTATTTT. Amino acids: CSVGRTNTDTQYF.

The chain is built from TRBV5-1 and TRBJ2-6; no definite D call. The CDR3 is 14 amino acids. V lost 4 bases and J 0 bases, leaving 5 bases between the germline ends. Looked up from germline, CDR1 is SGHRS and CDR2 is YFSETQ. The CDR3 reads CASSEVSGANVLTF. As DNA, the CDR3 is TGCGCCAGCAGCGAAGTCTCTGGGGCCAACGTCCTGACTTTC.

The rearrangement uses TRBV2 and TRBJ2-7, with 7 bases aligning to TRBD2. The trim removed 4 bases at V and 2 bases at J, leaving 8 bases unmatched. The germline gives CDR1 SNHLY, CDR2 FYNNEI. CDR3 length: 15 amino acids. CDR3 DNA sequence: TGTGCCAGCAGTGTTACCGGGGGAGGGGCCTACGAGCAGTACTTC. This encodes CASSVTGGGAYEQYF.

In this sample, this clonotype turned up a few times. This chain connects TRBV29-1 to TRBJ1-1; 9 bases are a match to TRBD1. The CDR3 extends over 12 amino acids. J gave up 4 bases and V 5 bases, and 2 bases lay outside the gene matches. Germline CDR1 SQVTM, CDR2 ANQGSEA. Here the CDR3 reads CSVMTGGTEAFF. The CDR3 DNA follows: TGCAGCGTTATGACAGGGGGCACTGAAGCTTTCTTT.

V gene TRBV9 combines with J gene TRBJ2-1; D is possibly TRBD2 (5 bases). From germline, CDR1 is SGDLS and CDR2 YYNGEE. V was cut by 0 bases and J by 0 bases, with 7 bases left in between. The CDR3 is 15 amino acids. The CDR3 nucleotides read TGTGCCAGCAGCGTAGCTAGCTCCTCCTACAATGAGCAGTTCTTC. Its translation is CASSVASSSYNEQFF.

This sequence joins TRBV5-1 and TRBJ1-2; 12 bases map to TRBD1. J lost 5 bases, V lost 4 bases, and 6 bases had no gene match. The CDR3 length is 15 residues. Per the germline V gene, CDR1 is SGHRS and CDR2 is YFSETQ. The DNA of the CDR3 is TGCGCCAGCAGCCCGGGGACAGGGGGCAGGTATGGCTACACCTTC. It translates to CASSPGTGGRYGYTF.

The chain uses TRBV7-2 and TRBJ1-4; D call uncertain. The germline CDR1 and CDR2 sequences are SGHTA and FQGNSA. The CDR3 is 14 residues long. The V end lost 3 bases, the J end lost 5 bases, and 10 bases lay between the germline ends. The CDR3 region has the DNA TGTGCCAGCAGCTTCTCCCACGGGAATGAAAAACTGTTTTTT. This translates into CASSFSHGNEKLFF.

This clonotype was picked up a small number of times. The rearrangement joins TRBV12-3 or TRBV12-4 to TRBJ1-5; no definite D call. V lost 4 bases, J lost 4 bases, and 8 bases lay in between. CDR3 length equals 13 residues. The CDR3 DNA sequence: TGTGCCAGCAGTTCAGTTGGAAATCAGCCCCAGCATTTT. It specifies CASSSVGNQPQHF.

The CDR3 DNA is TGCGCCAGCAGCTCCGGAGGACAGGGGCCCACAGATACGCAGTATTTT. Translated, it gives CASSSGGQGPTDTQYF. The gene calls are TRBV5-1 and TRBJ2-3; 9 bases line up with TRBD1. V trimming: 3 bases; J trimming: 2 bases; junction bases outside the gene matches: 7. The CDR3 contains 16 residues. Per germline, CDR1 SGHRS and CDR2 YFSETQ. The full variable domain, with the rest looked up from reference TRBV5-1 and TRBJ2-3, is KAGVTQTPRYLIKTRGQQVTLSCSPISGHRSVSWYQQTPGQGLQFLFEYFSETQRNKGNFPGRFSGRQFSNSRSEMNVSTLELGDSALYLCASSSGGQGPTDTQYFGPGTRLTVL.

This clonotype was detected only a few times. The chain joins TRBV15 to TRBJ1-2, with D possibly TRBD1 on 5 matching bases. Trimming left V 0 bases short and J 0 bases short, with 14 bases between. CDR3 length: 17 residues. Germline V gene sequence: CDR1 LNHNV, CDR2 YYDKDF (reference sequence). The CDR3 region is CATSREFTGRTNYGYTF. CDR3 coding DNA: TGTGCCACCAGCAGAGAATTCACAGGACGAACTAACTATGGCTACACCTTC. The full variable domain, its missing parts supplied by reference TRBV15 and TRBJ1-2, is DAMVIQNPRYQVTQFGKPVTLSCSQTLNHNVMYWYQQKSSQAPKLLFHYYDKDFNNEADTPDNFQSRRPNTSFCFLDIRSPGLGDTAMYLCATSREFTGRTNYGYTFGSGTRLTVV.

The gene calls are TRBV4-1 and TRBJ2-7; 7 positions match TRBD1. The CDR3 runs 16 residues. Germline V gene sequence: CDR1 MGHRA, CDR2 YSYEKL. V trimming: 4 bases; J trimming: 2 bases; junction bases outside the gene matches: 11. The CDR3 loop reads CASSLDSDRMAYEQYF. CDR3 coding DNA: TGCGCCAGCAGCCTCGACTCGGACAGGATGGCCTACGAGCAGTACTTC.

This clonotype has just a few counts. The gene calls are TRBV6-6 and TRBJ1-5; 9 bases agree with TRBD1. The CDR3 has 14 amino acids. V shed 5 bases, J shed 5 bases, and the junction held 4 bases outside the gene matches. CDR1 is MNHNY, CDR2 SVGAGI, per germline (reference sequence). In DNA form, the CDR3 reads TGTGCCAGCAGTAAGGGACAGGGTGATCAGCCCCAGCATTTT. Translated, it gives CASSKGQGDQPQHF.

The chain links TRBV20-1 to TRBJ2-2; D gene ambiguous. Germline-derived CDR1 and CDR2 are DFQATT and SNEGSKA (reference sequence). With 6 bases removed from V and 0 bases from J, the gap between germline ends came to 8 bases. The CDR3 is made up of 13 amino acids. The CDR3 region is CSAVKANTGELFF. The CDR3 bases are TGCAGTGCGGTGAAAGCGAACACCGGGGAGCTGTTTTTT.

Only one count was recorded for this clonotype. The rearrangement links TRBV29-1 to TRBJ1-2; D possibly corresponds to TRBD1 (5 bases). This CDR3 is built from 13 residues. Germline V gene sequence: CDR1 SQVTM, CDR2 ANQGSEA. Trimming stripped 1 base from V and 7 bases from J, with 13 bases between. The CDR3 sequence is CSVEVAGGGGYTF. CDR3 nucleotides: TGCAGCGTTGAAGTGGCAGGCGGGGGTGGCTACACCTTC.

In DNA, the CDR3 is TGCAGCGTTGGCTCAGGGTGGTTGGGGACTGAAGCTTTCTTT. As protein: CSVGSGWLGTEAFF. The chain recombines TRBV29-1 with TRBJ1-1; D is perhaps TRBD1 (5 bases). Trimming took off 4 bases at V and 5 bases at J, with 17 bases between the two ends. Germline V CDR1 and CDR2: SQVTM, ANQGSEA. The CDR3 is 14 amino acids. Together with reference TRBV29-1 and TRBJ1-1, the CDR3 gives the full variable domain: SAVISQKPSRDICQRGTSLTIQCQVDSQVTMMFWYRQQPGQSLTLIATANQGSEATYESGFVIDKFPISRPNLTFSTLTVSNMSPEDSSIYLCSVGSGWLGTEAFFGQGTRLTVV.

This rearrangement joins TRBV4-3 to TRBJ2-6; D unclear. Germline-derived CDR1 and CDR2 are LGHNA and YSLEER. The CDR3 covers 17 residues. V shed 2 bases and J shed 0 bases, with 11 bases lying between them. CDR3 residues: CASSQRRQVSGANVLTF. The DNA for the CDR3 is TGCGCCAGCAGCCAACGTAGGCAGGTCTCTGGGGCCAACGTCCTGACTTTC.

The chain is built from TRBV19 and TRBJ2-7; 8 nucleotides line up with TRBD2. The CDR3 spans 14 residues. V was pared by 5 bases and J by 3 bases, with 6 bases of the junction left unmatched. Germline assignment: CDR1 LNHDA and CDR2 SQIVND (reference sequence). The CDR3 bases are TGTGCCAGTAGTCCCAGCGGGGGTTTCTACGAGCAGTACTTC. It encodes CASSPSGGFYEQYF.

The chain employs TRBV28 and TRBJ2-6; 7 positions match TRBD1. J was trimmed by 8 bases and V by 9 bases; bases with no gene match: 4. The length of the CDR3 is 12 residues. Looked up from germline, CDR1 is MDHEN and CDR2 is SYDVKM. CDR3 nucleotides: TGTGCCAGTGGGACAGCTCCCAACGTCCTGACTTTC. This translates into CASGTAPNVLTF.

This clonotype was detected only once. The chain has TRBV6-1 and TRBJ1-5; unclear D gene. There are 13 residues in the CDR3. Germline V CDR1 and CDR2: MNHNS, SASEGT. The V and J ends lost 4 bases and 5 bases respectively, with 9 bases between them. CDR3: CASSAHGDQPQHF. For the CDR3, the DNA is TGTGCCAGCAGTGCACACGGAGATCAGCCCCAGCATTTT.

The V call is TRBV4-1, the J call TRBJ2-7, with a tentative D call TRBD2 (7 bases). The CDR3 length is 15 residues. Trimming left V 0 bases short and J 6 bases short, with 15 bases between. Germline CDR1 reads MGHRA; CDR2 reads YSYEKL. The CDR3 bases are TGCGCCAGCAGCCAAGACCGGGGGGCCGGGCGCGAGCAGTACTTC. It encodes CASSQDRGAGREQYF.

J is TRBJ2-3 and V is TRBV5-1, with D possibly TRBD1 on 5 matching bases. The germline V gene has CDR1 SGHRS and CDR2 YFSETQ. With 5 bases removed from V and 6 bases from J, the gap between germline ends came to 13 bases. CDR3 length equals 13 residues. CDR3 region: CASSWGLKDTQYF. For the CDR3, the DNA is TGCGCCAGCAGTTGGGGCTTGAAGGATACGCAGTATTTT.

The rearrangement joins TRBV14 to TRBJ2-6; a possible D gene is TRBD1 (5 bases). V was pared by 2 bases and J by 0 bases, with 5 bases between. CDR1 and CDR2 (germline): SGHDN, FVKESK. This CDR3 is built from 15 residues. The CDR3 sequence: CASSQRGSGANVLTF. In nucleotides, the CDR3 is TGTGCCAGCAGCCAAAGGGGCTCTGGGGCCAACGTCCTGACTTTC.

The genes are TRBV4-1 and TRBJ2-1; 13 nucleotides match TRBD2. V was clipped by 4 bases and J by 8 bases; unmatched bases: 11. Germline loops: CDR1 MGHRA, CDR2 YSYEKL. This CDR3 region has 17 residues. CDR3 in DNA: TGCGCCAGCAGCCCAATGGGACTAGCGGGGCCCGGGGATGAGCAGTTCTTC. It codes for CASSPMGLAGPGDEQFF.

Note on this clonotype: Possible read error: a much larger clone is one base away. The chain combines TRBV20-1 with TRBJ2-3; 9 nucleotides agree with TRBD2. There are 15 residues in the CDR3. Germline V gene data show CDR1 as DFQATT and CDR2 as SNEGSKA (reference sequence). As DNA, the CDR3 is TGCAGTGCTAGATCCCCGCGCGGGGGGGCCGATAGGCAGTATTTT. Protein: CSARSPRGGADRQYF.

The chain is built from TRBV6-1 and TRBJ2-1; a weak D match, TRBD1 (5 bases). CDR1 and CDR2 from the germline V gene are MNHNS and SASEGT. Deletions cut 6 bases from V and 9 bases from J, with 18 bases between. CDR3 length: 14 amino acids. In DNA form, the CDR3 reads TGTGCCAGCAGGGCCGACGGAGACAGAGCTGAGCAGTTCTTC. Amino acid sequence: CASRADGDRAEQFF.

V and J are TRBV12-3 or TRBV12-4 and TRBJ1-4, with D maybe TRBD1 (5 bases). The CDR3 totals 14 residues. V lost 4 bases and J lost 4, with 10 bases in between. The CDR3 DNA sequence: TGTGCCAGCAGTTCCGGGACCAATAATGAAAAACTGTTTTTT. Residues: CASSSGTNNEKLFF.

This clonotype was detected only a few times. The chain uses TRBV21-1 and TRBJ2-1. TRBV21-1 is a documented pseudogene. CDR3 length: 12 amino acids. The CDR3 DNA reads TGTGCCAGCAGCAAGTCAGAAAATGAGCAGTTCTTC. Translation: CASSKSENEQFF.